The 26 T cell receptor beta chains below come from one sample, sequenced in a study of blood T cell repertoires in COVID-19. Clones were sequenced by immunoSEQ multiplex PCR, and TCRdb holds only the in-frame ones, with some missing. The sample has over 250,000 clones; more than 75% are singletons. Specimen: peripheral blood. The receptors originated from a man in his forties who had recovered from COVID-19.

The table lists this clone with a count of one. V usage is TRBV30 and J usage is TRBJ2-7; D call uncertain. Trimming took 0 bases from V and 6 from J, leaving 12 bases between them. CDR3 length equals 13 residues. The germline CDR1 and CDR2 sequences are GTSNPN and SVGIG (reference sequence). The CDR3 loop is CAWSVLNRVEQYF. Written as DNA, the CDR3 is TGTGCCTGGAGTGTTCTGAACCGGGTCGAGCAGTACTTC.

The chain has TRBV19 and TRBJ2-5; 8 nucleotides align to TRBD2. With 5 bases clipped from V and 4 bases from J, the junction kept 9 bases outside the gene matches. The germline V gene has CDR1 LNHDA and CDR2 SQIVND (reference sequence). The CDR3 is 15 amino acids. CDR3 bases: TGTGCCAGTAGTCCCGGGGTAGCGGGAACAGAGACCCAGTACTTC. Protein sequence: CASSPGVAGTETQYF.

V usage is TRBV5-1 and J usage is TRBJ1-2, with D maybe TRBD1 (5 bases). Between the trimmed V and J ends, which lost 2 bases and 5 bases, there was a span of 16 bases. The CDR3 runs to 15 residues. Germline V gives CDR1 SGHRS, CDR2 YFSETQ. In DNA, the CDR3 is TGCGCCAGCAGCTTAGAACCGGGACTGCAGTATGGCTACACCTTC. It specifies CASSLEPGLQYGYTF.

There are a few counts of this clone. The genes are TRBV13 and TRBJ2-2; a possible D gene is TRBD2 (6 bases). The CDR3 extends over 20 amino acids. CDR1 PRHDT and CDR2 FYEKMQ come from the germline V gene (reference sequence). Deletions cut 1 base from V and 3 bases from J, with 24 bases between. The CDR3 spells CASSLVEERAREEHTGELFF. The CDR3 DNA is TGTGCCAGCAGCTTAGTGGAAGAGCGGGCCCGGGAAGAGCACACCGGGGAGCTGTTTTTT.

The chain is built from TRBV18 and TRBJ2-3; weak D call: TRBD2 (6 bases). V gave up 0 bases and J gave up 0 bases, with 7 bases separating them. CDR1 KGHSH and CDR2 LQKENI come from the germline V gene. CDR3 size: 15 residues. The CDR3 region has the DNA TGTGCCAGCTCACCACCCGCGGGGAGCACAGATACGCAGTATTTT. Translation gives CASSPPAGSTDTQYF.

The chain joins TRBV5-1 to TRBJ2-7, with D tentatively TRBD2 (6 bases). CDR3 length: 15 residues. Per the germline V gene, CDR1 is SGHRS and CDR2 is YFSETQ. V was trimmed by 5 bases and J by 3 bases, leaving 18 bases between them. In DNA form, the CDR3 reads TGCGCCAGCAGGGGAGGTTATGCGGGTCACTACGAGCAGTACTTC. It codes for CASRGGYAGHYEQYF. Supplemented by reference TRBV5-1 and TRBJ2-7, the full variable domain reads KAGVTQTPRYLIKTRGQQVTLSCSPISGHRSVSWYQQTPGQGLQFLFEYFSETQRNKGNFPGRFSGRQFSNSRSEMNVSTLELGDSALYLCASRGGYAGHYEQYFGPGTRLTVT.

The chain uses TRBV5-4 and TRBJ2-1; 9 bases are a match to TRBD1. The germline gives CDR1 SGHNT, CDR2 YYREEE (reference sequence). The V gene end was trimmed by 4 bases and the J gene end by 5 bases; junction bases not matched to a gene: 7. The CDR3 runs to 15 residues. The CDR3 loop reads CASSLQGALDNEQFF. The CDR3 bases are TGTGCCAGCAGCCTACAGGGGGCGCTTGACAATGAGCAGTTCTTC.

This chain links TRBV12-3 or TRBV12-4 with TRBJ2-7; a weak D match, TRBD1 (6 bases). Between the trimmed V and J ends, which lost 5 bases and 0 bases, there was a span of 8 bases. The CDR3 covers 13 residues. This chain's CDR3 is CASSADSSYEQYF. The DNA of the CDR3 is TGTGCCAGCAGTGCGGACAGCTCCTACGAGCAGTACTTC.

The chain recombines TRBV4-3 with TRBJ1-4; 7 positions agree with TRBD1. The V gene's germline CDR1 is LGHNA and CDR2 YSLEER. The CDR3 length is 18 residues. Trimming removed 3 bases from V and 6 bases from J; junction bases left unmatched: 16. CDR3 sequence: CASSHKDRPIPGHEKLFF. CDR3 coding DNA: TGCGCCAGCAGCCATAAGGACAGGCCGATCCCAGGGCATGAAAAACTGTTTTTT.

The count of this clone is one. J is TRBJ2-3 and V is TRBV7-2; 11 bases line up with TRBD2. Unmatched junction bases numbered 7, after V lost 5 bases and J lost 6 bases. From germline, CDR1 is SGHTA and CDR2 FQGNSA. This CDR3 has 15 amino acids. CDR3 sequence (DNA): TGTGCCAGCAGCCGCGGGACTAGCGGTGTGGATACGCAGTATTTT. Translated: CASSRGTSGVDTQYF.

In DNA, the CDR3 is TGTGCCAGCAAGCCCCGACTCGCTACTAATGAAAAACTGTTTTTT. This translates into CASKPRLATNEKLFF. The chain has TRBV2 and TRBJ1-4; no reliable D call. Germline assignment: CDR1 SNHLY and CDR2 FYNNEI. The CDR3 covers 15 residues. V was cut by 7 bases and J by 2 bases, with 14 bases left in between.

The chain couples TRBV7-2 to TRBJ2-1; TRBD1 might be the D (6 bases). Germline CDR1 and CDR2: SGHTA and FQGNSA. The V gene lost 0 bases and the J gene lost 7 bases, with 13 bases spanning the gap. This CDR3 spans 15 amino acids. This chain's CDR3 is CASSLAPGQTNEQFF. In nucleotides, the CDR3 is TGTGCCAGCAGCTTAGCCCCGGGACAAACGAATGAGCAGTTCTTC.

The chain carries TRBV5-1 and TRBJ2-3; D is undetermined. Germline values: CDR1 SGHRS, CDR2 YFSETQ. The CDR3 is made up of 12 amino acids. Trimming stripped 0 bases from V and 6 bases from J, with 5 bases between. The chain's CDR3 is CASSLVADTQYF. Written as DNA, the CDR3 is TGCGCCAGCAGCTTGGTGGCCGATACGCAGTATTTT.

In its sample, this clone was seen a few times. The V and J genes are TRBV19 and TRBJ2-1; maybe TRBD2 (5 bases). With 0 bases removed from V and 7 bases from J, the gap between germline ends came to 10 bases. CDR3 length: 14 residues. Germline V lookup: CDR1 LNHDA, CDR2 SQIVND (reference sequence). For the CDR3, the DNA is TGTGCCAGTAGTATAGATCGGGGATCTAATGAGCAGTTCTTC. This encodes CASSIDRGSNEQFF.

This chain connects TRBV5-1 to TRBJ2-7, with TRBD1 matching 7 bases. This CDR3 has 15 residues. With 4 bases clipped from V and 0 bases from J, the junction kept 7 bases outside the gene matches. Germline V gene sequence: CDR1 SGHRS, CDR2 YFSETQ. Here the CDR3 DNA reads TGCGCCAGCAGCAAGATAACAGGGGTCTCCTACGAGCAGTACTTC. This translates into CASSKITGVSYEQYF.

The chain is built from TRBV7-2 and TRBJ1-6, with D uncertain. The CDR3 length is 12 residues. Germline CDR1 is SGHTA and CDR2 is FQGNSA. Trimming shortened V by 5 bases and J by 14 bases, and 13 bases separated the two germline ends. The CDR3 nucleotides are TGTGCCAGCAGCCCGCACGGGTCAACCCTCCACTTT. This sequence encodes CASSPHGSTLHF.

V is TRBV15 and J is TRBJ1-1; 7 nucleotides line up with TRBD1. Germline CDR1 is LNHNV and CDR2 is YYDKDF (reference sequence). With V trimmed by 2 bases and J by 0 bases, 9 bases remained unmatched. CDR3 size: 17 residues. The CDR3 region has the DNA TGTGCCACCAGCAGAACTTCGGGACAGACATTGAACACTGAAGCTTTCTTT. Protein product: CATSRTSGQTLNTEAFF.

This clone qualifies as medium-sized. The V call is TRBV5-4, the J call TRBJ2-1, with D tentatively TRBD1 (5 bases). The CDR3 consists of 10 residues. From germline, CDR1 is SGHNT and CDR2 YYREEE (reference sequence). As DNA, the CDR3 is TGTCCCCAAAAAGGGGATGAGCAGTTCTTC. Translation gives CPQKGDEQFF.

The rearrangement links TRBV14 to TRBJ2-1, with a possible D match to TRBD1 (6 bases). Trimming left V 1 base short and J 6 bases short, with 10 bases between. The CDR3 runs to 14 residues. Per the germline V gene, CDR1 is SGHDN and CDR2 is FVKESK. The CDR3 protein is CASSQVGQLNEQFF. The CDR3 DNA sequence: TGTGCCAGCAGCCAAGTAGGACAGCTCAATGAGCAGTTCTTC.

V and J are TRBV7-2 and TRBJ2-7; D might be TRBD2 (6 bases). The CDR3 has 11 amino acids. Trimming pared 2 bases from V and 7 bases from J, leaving 6 bases between. CDR1 is SGHTA, CDR2 FQGNSA, per germline. In DNA form, the CDR3 reads TGTGCCAGCAGCTTACGGGAGGAGCAGTACTTC. Its protein is CASSLREEQYF.

This clone appeared once. V usage is TRBV6-2 or TRBV6-3 and J usage is TRBJ2-2; 10 nucleotides match TRBD1. The junction had 16 bases not matched to a gene; V was cut back by 6 bases and J by 3 bases. Germline V CDR1 and CDR2: MNHEY, SVGEGT. The CDR3 has 19 amino acids. CDR3: CASSPGRTGGRKYTGELFF. As DNA, the CDR3 is TGTGCCAGCAGCCCGGGTCGGACAGGGGGAAGAAAGTACACCGGGGAGCTGTTTTTT.

This clone appeared a single time. V and J are TRBV23-1 and TRBJ1-3; 12 nucleotides match TRBD1. TRBV23-1 qualifies as an ORF whose function is uncertain. V trimming: 10 bases; J trimming: 5 bases; junction bases outside the gene matches: 9. CDR3 size: 15 residues. CDR3 sequence (DNA): TGCGCCACCCGAGCCGGGACAGGGGGCAGAAACACCATATATTTT. Residues: CATRAGTGGRNTIYF.

The chain joins TRBV5-1 to TRBJ2-5; maybe TRBD2 (7 bases). The CDR3 has 16 residues. In germline, CDR1 is SGHRS, CDR2 YFSETQ. The ends were cut back, 4 bases at V and 4 bases at J, with 20 bases in the middle. As DNA, the CDR3 is TGCGCCAGCAGCGCCGGGGGGCCGGGGTTAGGAGAGACCCAGTACTTC. Protein sequence: CASSAGGPGLGETQYF.

This chain uses TRBV30 with TRBJ1-2; 9 bases are shared with TRBD1. This CDR3 has 14 amino acids. CDR1 is GTSNPN, CDR2 SVGIG, per germline (reference sequence). Trimming removed 6 bases from V and 7 bases from J; junction bases left unmatched: 12. The CDR3 loop is CACDNWDRAGGYTF. CDR3 coding DNA: TGTGCCTGTGACAACTGGGACAGGGCGGGTGGCTACACCTTC.

The rearrangement links TRBV7-9 to TRBJ1-1, with D perhaps matching TRBD1 (5 bases). The CDR3 loop spans 15 amino acids. Germline V CDR1 and CDR2: SEHNR, FQNEAQ (reference sequence). V was trimmed by 3 bases and J by 4 bases, leaving 15 bases between them. The CDR3 sequence is CASSFSQGSSTEAFF. In DNA, the CDR3 is TGTGCCAGCAGCTTTTCCCAGGGCTCCTCCACTGAAGCTTTCTTT.

As for this clone: Given a much more abundant clone one base away, this may be a read error. The chain couples TRBV7-2 to TRBJ2-1; D uncertain. Looked up from germline, CDR1 is SGHTA and CDR2 is FQGNSA. The V gene lost 4 bases and the J gene lost 0 bases, with 4 bases spanning the gap. This CDR3 is built from 13 residues. Here the CDR3 DNA reads TGTGCCAGCAGCTCCCTCTCCTACAATGAGCAGTTCTTC. Translation: CASSSLSYNEQFF.